The clone carrying this T cell receptor (beta chain) was counted a few times. Its antigen is unidentified. The source of the sample is a study of tumor-infiltrating lymphocytes in localized non-small cell lung cancer. Looking at the study overall: From each patient, both tumor and uninvolved lung, non-adjacent to tumor, were sampled.

V dropped 5 bases and J dropped 5; count of bases not matched to a gene: 4. The CDR3 contains 15 residues. Germline values: CDR1 MDHEN, CDR2 SYDVKM. Produced via immunoSEQ multiplex PCR; TCRdb's table is partial and in-frame only. The data show around 16,000 clones, 45% to 50% seen once. Study-wide points: TCRbeta sequencing showed higher T cell infiltration in tumors than uninvolved lung.

This sequence was found in a human donor with non-small cell lung cancer. Sample: lung tumor tissue. V gene TRBV28 combines with J gene TRBJ2-5; 14 bases align to TRBD2. CDR3: CASSPTSGGAETQYF. DNA for the CDR3: TGTGCCAGCAGTCCGACTAGCGGGGGGGCGGAGACCCAGTACTTC.